The present TCR beta chain was sequenced within a study of T cell changes during pregnancy in multiple sclerosis. The CDR3 consists of 13 residues. Looked up from germline, CDR1 is SGHAT and CDR2 is FQNNGV. The V end was cut by 0 bases, the J end by 9 bases, with 9 bases between. Using immunoSEQ multiplex PCR, the repertoire was profiled, and TCRdb retains in-frame clones only, with some absent. The sample holds about 36,000 clones, around 89% seen once. The chain combines TRBV11-2 with TRBJ2-1, with D uncertain. The source of this sequence is a female donor with multiple sclerosis, enrolled in a pregnancy study. The sample here was CD4+ T cells from peripheral blood mononuclear cells, taken in the first trimester of pregnancy. DNA of the CDR3: TGTGCCAGCAGCTTAGATTCGGGTGGTGAGCAGTTCTTC. It encodes CASSLDSGGEQFF. Together with reference TRBV11-2 and TRBJ2-1, the CDR3 gives the full variable domain: EAGVAQSPRYKIIEKRQSVAFWCNPISGHATLYWYQQILGQGPKLLIQFQNNGVVDDSQLPKDRFSAERLKGVDSTLKIQPAKLEDSAVYLCASSLDSGGEQFFGPGTRLTVL.